This is a list of T cell receptor beta chains from one sample in a study of T cells in Graves' hyperthyroidism and ophthalmopathy. TCRdb ran MiXCR on the multiplex PCR reads and lists one entry per CDR3 protein. The data contain 530,000 or so distinct CDR3 sequences, approximately 25% of them singletons. Input material: blood. These receptors came from a woman in her 30s with Graves' ophthalmopathy. CDR3s include the opening cysteine and the closing phenylalanine or tryptophan. D genes are given only for firm matches. Clone size is shown for a subset of rows, as once, few, many or a class of expanded clone.

V gene: TRBV30
clone size: many
D gene: NA
J gene: TRBJ1-6
CDR3 DNA: TGTGCCTGGACCGAAGGATCACCCCTCCACTTT
CDR3 protein: CAWTEGSPLHF

V gene: TRBV7-2
clone size: NA
D gene: NA
J gene: TRBJ1-2
CDR3 DNA: TGTGCCAGCAGCTTATCGGCCATGGCTTCTGGGTATGGCTACACCTTC
CDR3 protein: CASSLSAMASGYGYTF

V gene: TRBV4-1
clone size: many
D gene: NA
J gene: TRBJ1-2
CDR3 DNA: TGCGCCAGCAGCCAAGCGGGGGGCACCTATGGCTACACCTTC
CDR3 protein: CASSQAGGTYGYTF

V gene: TRBV12-3/TRBV12-4
clone size: NA
D gene: NA
J gene: TRBJ2-7
CDR3 DNA: TGTGCCAGCAGTTTAGGCCGGATCGAGCAGTACTTC
CDR3 protein: CASSLGRIEQYF

V gene: TRBV28
clone size: NA
D gene: TRBD2
J gene: TRBJ2-7
CDR3 DNA: TGTGCCAGCAGTCCCCCCGCTAGCGGGGGTGGGGAGCAGTACTTC
CDR3 protein: CASSPPASGGGEQYF

V gene: TRBV11-2
clone size: NA
D gene: TRBD1
J gene: TRBJ1-5
CDR3 DNA: TGTGCCAGCAGCTTAGGGGGACAGGGGGTAAGACAGCCCCAGCATTTT
CDR3 protein: CASSLGGQGVRQPQHF

V gene: TRBV28
clone size: many
D gene: NA
J gene: TRBJ1-2
CDR3 DNA: TGTGCCAGCATCGGGGGGGGGCGAAACTATGGCTACACCTTC
CDR3 protein: CASIGGGRNYGYTF

V gene: TRBV6-1
clone size: few
D gene: NA
J gene: TRBJ2-3
CDR3 DNA: TGTGCCAGCAGTGAAGTCGGCCATAGCACAGATACGCAGTATTTT
CDR3 protein: CASSEVGHSTDTQYF

V gene: TRBV9
clone size: many
D gene: TRBD2
J gene: TRBJ2-5
CDR3 DNA: TGTGCCAGCAGCGTTAGCGGGGGGGCGTGGGAGACCCAGTACTTC
CDR3 protein: CASSVSGGAWETQYF

V gene: TRBV9
clone size: many
D gene: NA
J gene: TRBJ2-7
CDR3 DNA: TGTGCCAGCAGCACCACAGGGAGGGGTATATACGAGCAGTACTTC
CDR3 protein: CASSTTGRGIYEQYF

V gene: TRBV6-1
clone size: NA
D gene: NA
J gene: TRBJ1-1
CDR3 DNA: TGTGCCAGCAGGGAAAGGGGAGGGTATGACACTGAAGCTTTCTTT
CDR3 protein: CASRERGGYDTEAFF

V gene: TRBV6-5
clone size: NA
D gene: NA
J gene: TRBJ1-1
CDR3 DNA: TGTGCCAGCAGTTTATCCACGGGGGGCTTTACTGAAGCTTTCTTT
CDR3 protein: CASSLSTGGFTEAFF

V gene: TRBV6-1
clone size: many
D gene: NA
J gene: TRBJ2-5
CDR3 DNA: TGTGCCAGCAGTGTTTCGGAGGAGGCTACGGAGACCCAGTACTTC
CDR3 protein: CASSVSEEATETQYF

V gene: TRBV28
clone size: few
D gene: TRBD2
J gene: TRBJ2-5
CDR3 DNA: TGTGCCAGCAAAGGGGGTCGGGGGGGCCGTGGAGAGACCCAGTACTTC
CDR3 protein: CASKGGRGGRGETQYF

V gene: TRBV12-3/TRBV12-4
clone size: many
D gene: NA
J gene: TRBJ2-5
CDR3 DNA: TGTGCCAGCAGTTTACCGTCCAGGGAAGAGACCCAGTACTTC
CDR3 protein: CASSLPSREETQYF

V gene: TRBV9
clone size: many
D gene: NA
J gene: TRBJ1-2
CDR3 DNA: TGTGCCAGCAGCGTAGGGGAGTATGGCTACACCTTC
CDR3 protein: CASSVGEYGYTF

V gene: TRBV27
clone size: many
D gene: TRBD1
J gene: TRBJ1-1
CDR3 DNA: TGTGCCAGCAGTATACAGGGGGGCCCAGAAGCTTTCTTT
CDR3 protein: CASSIQGGPEAFF

V gene: TRBV4-1
clone size: many
D gene: NA
J gene: TRBJ2-7
CDR3 DNA: TGCGCCAGCAGCCCGGGAAGCGGACCCTCCTACGAGCAGTACTTC
CDR3 protein: CASSPGSGPSYEQYF

V gene: TRBV30
clone size: NA
D gene: NA
J gene: TRBJ1-5
CDR3 DNA: TGTGCCTGGAGTGTGTGGGGGGGCAATCAGCCCCAGCATTTT
CDR3 protein: CAWSVWGGNQPQHF

V gene: TRBV20-1
clone size: many
D gene: NA
J gene: TRBJ2-7
CDR3 DNA: TGCAGTGCTATTATCCTAGCCCCCTTCTACGAGCAGTACTTC
CDR3 protein: CSAIILAPFYEQYF

V gene: TRBV6-1
clone size: many
D gene: NA
J gene: TRBJ1-5
CDR3 DNA: TGTGCCAGCATGGGGATAACGGTTCAGCCCCAGCATTTT
CDR3 protein: CASMGITVQPQHF

V gene: TRBV11-2
clone size: many
D gene: NA
J gene: TRBJ1-5
CDR3 DNA: TGTGCCAGCAGCTTAAGCAGGGGAGGGCAGCCCCAGCATTTT
CDR3 protein: CASSLSRGGQPQHF

V gene: TRBV7-2
clone size: NA
D gene: TRBD1
J gene: TRBJ2-5
CDR3 DNA: TGTGCCAGCAGTTCCTGGGAAGGCAGGGGGCAGCAGACCCAGTACTTC
CDR3 protein: CASSSWEGRGQQTQYF

V gene: TRBV20-1
clone size: few
D gene: TRBD1
J gene: TRBJ2-7
CDR3 DNA: TGCAGTGCTTCTGAGGACAGGGGGCTGTCCTACGAGCAGTACTTC
CDR3 protein: CSASEDRGLSYEQYF

V gene: TRBV28
clone size: NA
D gene: NA
J gene: TRBJ1-3
CDR3 DNA: TGTGCCAGCAGCTCTCCCGGGACTGGAGTAAACACCATATATTTT
CDR3 protein: CASSSPGTGVNTIYF

V gene: TRBV18
clone size: many
D gene: NA
J gene: TRBJ2-5
CDR3 DNA: TGTGCCAGCTCACCACCGACAGTGAGTGGAGAGACCCAGTACTTC
CDR3 protein: CASSPPTVSGETQYF

V gene: TRBV13
clone size: NA
D gene: TRBD1
J gene: TRBJ1-1
CDR3 DNA: TGTGCCAGCAGCTTGGGGACAGGGCGAGATACTGAATCTTTCTTT
CDR3 protein: CASSLGTGRDTESFF

V gene: TRBV5-1
clone size: many
D gene: TRBD1
J gene: TRBJ1-2
CDR3 DNA: TGCGCCAGCAGCTTAATGTTGACAGGGCGGCGTTCGGACTATGGCTACACCTTC
CDR3 protein: CASSLMLTGRRSDYGYTF

V gene: TRBV18
clone size: many
D gene: TRBD2
J gene: TRBJ2-5
CDR3 DNA: TGTGCCAGCTCACCGGAGGGACTAGCGACTCAAGAGACCCAGTACTTC
CDR3 protein: CASSPEGLATQETQYF

V gene: TRBV7-9
clone size: many
D gene: NA
J gene: TRBJ2-5
CDR3 DNA: TGTGCCAGCAGCTCGATAGCAGTCGCGGAGACCCAGTACTTC
CDR3 protein: CASSSIAVAETQYF

V gene: TRBV30
clone size: many
D gene: NA
J gene: TRBJ1-1
CDR3 DNA: TGTGCCTGGAGTATGACAGGGAACACTGAAGCTTTCTTT
CDR3 protein: CAWSMTGNTEAFF

V gene: TRBV28
clone size: many
D gene: NA
J gene: TRBJ1-3
CDR3 DNA: TGTGCCAGCAGCCTCCTCCGGACGCTGGGAAACACCATATATTTT
CDR3 protein: CASSLLRTLGNTIYF

V gene: TRBV27
clone size: few
D gene: NA
J gene: TRBJ2-7
CDR3 DNA: TGTGCCAGCAGTTCGCGACTAGTCGGCTACGAGCAGTACTTC
CDR3 protein: CASSSRLVGYEQYF

V gene: TRBV6-1
clone size: many
D gene: NA
J gene: TRBJ2-5
CDR3 DNA: TGTGCCAGCAGTGAACCGCTCTCGCAAGAGACCCAGTACTTC
CDR3 protein: CASSEPLSQETQYF

V gene: TRBV6-1
clone size: NA
D gene: NA
J gene: TRBJ1-2
CDR3 DNA: TGTGCCAGTTACGAGGGGGGCTACACCTTC
CDR3 protein: CASYEGGYTF